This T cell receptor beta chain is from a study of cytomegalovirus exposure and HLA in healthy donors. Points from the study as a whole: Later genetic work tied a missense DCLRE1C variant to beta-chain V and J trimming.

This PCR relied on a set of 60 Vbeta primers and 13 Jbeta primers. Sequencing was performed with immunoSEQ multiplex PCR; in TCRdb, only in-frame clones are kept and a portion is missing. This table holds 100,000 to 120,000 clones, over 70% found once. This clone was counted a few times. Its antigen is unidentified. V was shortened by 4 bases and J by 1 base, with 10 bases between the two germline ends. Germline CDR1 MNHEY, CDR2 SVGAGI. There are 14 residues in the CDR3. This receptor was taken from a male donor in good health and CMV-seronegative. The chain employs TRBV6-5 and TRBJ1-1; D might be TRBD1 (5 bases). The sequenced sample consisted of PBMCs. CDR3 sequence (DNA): TGTGCCAGCAGTTCAAGCAGGGCGAACACTGAAGCTTTCTTT. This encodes CASSSSRANTEAFF.